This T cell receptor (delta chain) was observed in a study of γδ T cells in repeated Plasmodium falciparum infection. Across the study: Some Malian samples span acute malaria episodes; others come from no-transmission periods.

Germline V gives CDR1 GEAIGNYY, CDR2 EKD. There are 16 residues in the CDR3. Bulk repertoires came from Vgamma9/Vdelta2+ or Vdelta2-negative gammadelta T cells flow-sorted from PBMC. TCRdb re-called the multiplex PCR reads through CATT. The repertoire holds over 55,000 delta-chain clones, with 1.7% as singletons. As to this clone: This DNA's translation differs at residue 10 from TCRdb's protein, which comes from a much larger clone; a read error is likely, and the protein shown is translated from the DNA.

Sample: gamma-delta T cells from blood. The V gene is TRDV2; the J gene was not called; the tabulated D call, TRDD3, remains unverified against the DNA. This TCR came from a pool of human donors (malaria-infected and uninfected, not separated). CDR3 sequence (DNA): TGTGCCTGTGACACTCTTACTGGGGGATCAGACTTCATGCTCATCTTT. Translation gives CACDTLTGGSDFMLIF.